Listed below are T cell receptor beta chains from one sample, sequenced in a study of T cell responses to AZD1222 COVID-19 vaccine. Assay used: immunoSEQ multiplex PCR; TCRdb lists only in-frame clones, some missing. The data show about 100,000 clones, with about 88% seen just once and about a sixth held by the top ten. The specimen comprised peripheral blood, sampled on day 0 of AZD1222 vaccination. The receptors were sampled from an adult in good health. The CDR3 runs from the conserved cysteine through the conserved F or W. The D gene is left open where the match is weak. Clone size is shown for a subset of rows, as once, few, many or a class of expanded clone.

TRBV11-3,TRBJ2-2,-,TRBD1,CASSYRGANTGELFF,TGTGCCAGCAGCTACAGGGGTGCGAACACCGGGGAGCTGTTTTTT
TRBV9,TRBJ1-5,-,-,CASSVDPDSNQPQHF,TGTGCCAGCAGCGTAGACCCAGATAGCAATCAGCCCCAGCATTTT
TRBV19,TRBJ1-1,-,TRBD1,CASNTGGGMNTEAFF,TGTGCCAGTAACACAGGGGGTGGTATGAACACTGAAGCTTTCTTT
TRBV6-1,TRBJ2-3,-,TRBD2,CASSEGILAGVTDTQYF,TGTGCCAGCAGTGAAGGTATTCTAGCGGGGGTCACAGATACGCAGTATTTT
TRBV10-3,TRBJ1-3,-,-,CAISPSGRNTIYF,TGTGCCATCTCCCCTTCGGGGAGAAACACCATATATTTT
TRBV5-5,TRBJ1-5,-,TRBD1,CASSLTGGNQPQHF,TGTGCCAGCAGCCTGACAGGGGGTAATCAGCCCCAGCATTTT
TRBV7-9,TRBJ2-5,-,TRBD2,CASRQAGAQETQYF,TGTGCCAGCAGACAAGCGGGGGCCCAAGAGACCCAGTACTTC
TRBV7-5,TRBJ2-3,-,-,CVRSLGQGAIGRTDTQYF,TGTGTCAGAAGCTTAGGACAGGGGGCCATTGGCCGCACAGATACGCAGTATTTT
TRBV6-5,TRBJ2-7,-,-,CASSYLGGFSYEQYF,TGTGCCAGCAGTTACTTGGGCGGATTCTCCTACGAGCAGTACTTC
TRBV4-1,TRBJ1-1,-,TRBD1,CASSPKWRGRWTEAFF,TGCGCCAGCAGCCCAAAATGGAGGGGGCGTTGGACTGAAGCTTTCTTT
TRBV18,TRBJ2-7,-,TRBD2,CASHAGASGNSYEQYF,TGTGCCAGCCACGCCGGGGCTAGCGGTAACTCCTACGAGCAGTACTTC
TRBV2,TRBJ1-2,-,-,CASSDGRGNYGYTF,TGTGCCAGCAGTGATGGACGGGGTAACTATGGCTACACCTTC
TRBV9,TRBJ2-1,-,TRBD2,CASSPGGTSGYNEQFF,TGTGCCAGCAGCCCCGGGGGGACTAGCGGCTACAATGAGCAGTTCTTC
TRBV27,TRBJ2-1,-,TRBD2,CASSGGGTSAFSYNEQFF,TGTGCCAGCAGTGGGGGGGGGACTAGCGCCTTCTCCTACAATGAGCAGTTCTTC
TRBV10-3,TRBJ2-7,-,TRBD1,CAISEVLNPGQGNYEQYF,TGTGCCATCAGTGAGGTCCTAAACCCGGGACAGGGTAACTACGAGCAGTACTTC
TRBV6-1,TRBJ2-5,once,-,CASTPDLRETQYF,TGTGCCAGCACCCCGGACCTCAGGGAGACCCAGTACTTC
TRBV19,TRBJ1-4,-,-,CASSHDRRREKLFF,TGTGCCAGTAGTCATGACAGGAGGCGCGAAAAACTGTTTTTT
TRBV19,TRBJ2-5,-,-,CASSIGGGSQETQYF,TGTGCCAGTAGTATAGGTGGCGGATCCCAAGAGACCCAGTACTTC
TRBV29-1,TRBJ1-1,-,-,CSAREAVPEAFF,TGCAGCGCTCGCGAAGCGGTCCCTGAAGCTTTCTTT
TRBV6-5,TRBJ1-2,-,TRBD1,CASSYGGTGDYGYTF,TGTGCCAGCAGTTACGGCGGGACAGGGGACTATGGCTACACCTTC
TRBV27,TRBJ2-7,-,TRBD1,CASSGTGPYEQYF,TGTGCCAGCAGCGGGACAGGGCCGTACGAGCAGTACTTC
TRBV4-1,TRBJ2-5,-,-,CASSQPAGGLYQETQYF,TGCGCCAGCAGCCAACCCGCCGGCGGGCTTTACCAAGAGACCCAGTACTTC
TRBV12-3/TRBV12-4,TRBJ2-7,-,-,CASSLDYREQYF,TGTGCCAGCAGTTTAGACTATCGGGAGCAGTACTTC
TRBV5-1,TRBJ2-3,-,TRBD2,CASSLGLAGPADTQYF,TGCGCCAGCAGCTTGGGATTAGCGGGGCCCGCAGATACGCAGTATTTT
TRBV18,TRBJ1-1,once,-,CASSPRAERGEAFF,TGTGCCAGCTCACCACGTGCAGAGCGGGGTGAAGCTTTCTTT
TRBV27,TRBJ1-2,-,TRBD1,CASSHGTAGYTF,TGTGCCAGCAGCCACGGGACAGCGGGCTACACCTTC
TRBV24-1,TRBJ1-5,-,TRBD1,CATSDARGPGNQPQHF,TGTGCCACCAGTGATGCCAGGGGGCCAGGAAATCAGCCCCAGCATTTT
TRBV10-3,TRBJ1-2,-,-,CAITREGVSGYTF,TGTGCCATCACCCGAGAGGGGGTTTCTGGCTACACCTTC
TRBV3-1/TRBV3-2,TRBJ1-4,-,-,CASSQDKNEKLFF,TGTGCCAGCAGCCAAGACAAGAATGAAAAACTGTTTTTT
TRBV28,TRBJ2-5,once,-,CASTFSGRETQYF,TGTGCCAGCACCTTCTCTGGGCGGGAGACCCAGTACTTC
TRBV14,TRBJ2-2,-,-,CASSVRAVNTGELFF,TGTGCCAGCAGCGTCAGGGCCGTGAACACCGGGGAGCTGTTTTTT
TRBV5-1,TRBJ1-6,-,-,CASRRGNSPLHF,TGCGCCAGCAGGAGAGGGAATTCACCCCTCCACTTT
TRBV4-2,TRBJ1-4,-,-,CASSQKFSQGGEKLFF,TGTGCCAGCAGCCAAAAGTTCAGCCAGGGAGGTGAAAAACTGTTTTTT
TRBV28,TRBJ2-1,-,-,CASSIKRTYNEQFF,TGTGCCAGCAGCATAAAGAGAACCTACAATGAGCAGTTCTTC
TRBV28,TRBJ1-4,-,-,CASSLRGIREKLFF,TGTGCCAGCAGTTTGAGGGGGATCAGGGAAAAACTGTTTTTT
TRBV9,TRBJ2-2,-,-,CASSVAGTNTGELFF,TGTGCCAGCAGCGTAGCTGGGACGAACACCGGGGAGCTGTTTTTT
TRBV5-1,TRBJ2-2,-,-,CASSLGPGLNGNTGELFF,TGCGCCAGCAGCTTGGGCCCCGGCCTCAACGGGAACACCGGGGAGCTGTTTTTT
TRBV18,TRBJ1-1,-,TRBD1,CASSPDRGSGAFF,TGTGCCAGCTCACCCGACAGGGGCTCGGGAGCTTTCTTT
TRBV19,TRBJ1-2,-,TRBD1,CASSIDQGTVNYGYTF,TGTGCCAGTAGTATAGATCAAGGGACAGTCAACTATGGCTACACCTTC
TRBV5-4,TRBJ2-7,-,TRBD1,CASSSKGQPYEQYF,TGTGCCAGCAGCTCCAAGGGACAGCCCTACGAGCAGTACTTC
TRBV19,TRBJ2-3,few,-,CASSMTPWTDTQYF,TGTGCCAGTAGTATGACCCCATGGACAGATACGCAGTATTTT
TRBV2,TRBJ2-2,-,-,CASSVRGNTGELFF,TGTGCCAGCAGTGTACGGGGGAACACCGGGGAGCTGTTTTTT
TRBV6-5,TRBJ2-3,-,-,CASRTGQSTDTQYF,TGTGCCAGCAGAACCGGACAAAGCACAGATACGCAGTATTTT
TRBV5-1,TRBJ2-2,-,-,CASKTQRGQNTGELFF,TGCGCCAGCAAGACCCAACGGGGACAGAACACCGGGGAGCTGTTTTTT
TRBV7-2,TRBJ2-3,once,TRBD2,CASSPGRSGRTDTQYF,TGTGCCAGCAGCCCCGGTCGAAGCGGGAGGACAGATACGCAGTATTTT
TRBV3-1/TRBV3-2,TRBJ1-2,-,TRBD1,CASSPWVGGVHYGYTF,TGTGCCAGCAGCCCCTGGGTAGGGGGCGTTCACTATGGCTACACCTTC